The 20 T cell receptor beta chains below all came from one sample that was sequenced in a study of blood T cell repertoires in COVID-19. Produced via immunoSEQ multiplex PCR; TCRdb's table is partial and in-frame only. The sample lists over 200,000 clones; about 84% were seen once. The specimen was peripheral blood. These receptors all stem from a woman older than 75 with COVID-19, enrolled during active disease.

This clone was detected only a few times. Additional DNA sequences in this sample encode the identical CDR3. CDR3 sequence reads: CASSLAFSSYNEQFF. The CDR3 DNA is TGTGCCAGCAGCTTAGCGTTTAGCTCCTACAATGAGCAGTTCTTC. V gene TRBV7-2 combines with J gene TRBJ2-1; D unresolved. Trimming took 0 bases from V and 0 from J, leaving 6 bases between them. There are 15 residues in the CDR3. Germline CDR1 SGHTA, CDR2 FQGNSA. Full variable domain (remainder filled in from reference TRBV7-2 and TRBJ2-1): GAGVSQSPSNKVTEKGKDVELRCDPISGHTALYWYRQSLGQGLEFLIYFQGNSAPDKSGLPSDRFSAERTGGSVSTLTIQRTQQEDSAVYLCASSLAFSSYNEQFFGPGTRLTVL.

The table lists this clone with a few counts. This sequence joins TRBV5-1 and TRBJ1-4; the match to TRBD1 covers 12 bases. The trim removed 3 bases at V and 10 bases at J, leaving 7 bases unmatched. Germline-derived CDR1 and CDR2 are SGHRS and YFSETQ. This CDR3 comprises 15 residues. The CDR3 loop is CASSSGGQGAGKLFF. CDR3 nucleotides: TGCGCCAGCAGCTCGGGGGGACAGGGGGCTGGAAAACTGTTTTTT.

V usage is TRBV29-1 and J usage is TRBJ2-1; D perhaps matches TRBD1 (6 bases). Trimming took off 0 bases at V and 4 bases at J, with 10 bases between the two ends. CDR1 is SQVTM, CDR2 ANQGSEA, per germline. The CDR3 is 14 amino acids. The CDR3 spells CSVEEGAKYNEQFF. The CDR3 nucleotides are TGCAGCGTTGAAGAGGGGGCTAAGTACAATGAGCAGTTCTTC.

The chain combines TRBV11-3 with TRBJ1-2; no clear D gene. The germline V gene encodes CDR1 SGHNT and CDR2 YENEEA. This CDR3 is 14 amino acids long. V was pared by 5 bases and J by 5 bases, with 15 bases between. DNA of the CDR3: TGTGCCAGCAGCGTGGTCTCCCCGGGGTATGGCTACACCTTC. Translating it yields CASSVVSPGYGYTF.

The V call is TRBV7-9, the J call TRBJ1-3, with unresolved D. V was clipped by 2 bases and J by 8 bases, with 13 bases between them. The CDR3 consists of 14 residues. Germline V gives CDR1 SEHNR, CDR2 FQNEAQ (reference sequence). This CDR3 is CASSLPGVEYTIYF. The CDR3 coding sequence is TGTGCCAGCAGCTTACCCGGGGTGGAGTACACCATATATTTT.

In DNA, the CDR3 is TGTGCCAGCAGCTTAGGGCAACCCACAGATACGCAGTATTTT. It codes for CASSLGQPTDTQYF. The genes are TRBV7-3 and TRBJ2-3; the D is unclear. From germline, CDR1 is SGHTA and CDR2 FQGTGA. V gave up 2 bases and J gave up 2 bases, with 8 bases separating them. This CDR3 region has 14 residues.

This clone occurred once. V usage is TRBV7-9 and J usage is TRBJ1-2, with a weak D call TRBD1 (5 bases). V shed 7 bases and J shed 4 bases, with 10 bases lying between them. Germline assignment: CDR1 SEHNR and CDR2 FQNEAQ (reference sequence). The CDR3 is 12 amino acids. The CDR3 coding sequence is TGTGCCAGCACCGGGGCGGTCTATGGCTACACCTTC. Its translation is CASTGAVYGYTF.

This clone was observed a single time. The CDR3 coding sequence is TGTGCCAGCAGCTTAGACCGGACAGGCTATGGCTACACCTTC. Protein product: CASSLDRTGYGYTF. The chain combines TRBV7-8 with TRBJ1-2; TRBD1 matches at 7 bases. The length of the CDR3 is 14 residues. J lost 4 bases, V lost 1 base, and 3 bases had no gene match. Germline CDR1 is SGHVS and CDR2 is FQNEAQ.

The chain has TRBV12-3 or TRBV12-4 and TRBJ1-5; no firm D call. V lost 7 bases and J lost 2, with 9 bases in between. CDR3 size: 13 residues. The CDR3 protein is CASTPSGNQPQHF. In nucleotides, the CDR3 is TGTGCCAGCACCCCGTCGGGCAATCAGCCCCAGCATTTT.

This chain uses TRBV5-1 with TRBJ2-6, with TRBD1 matching 7 bases. Germline V gene data show CDR1 as SGHRS and CDR2 as YFSETQ. With V trimmed by 4 bases and J by 0 bases, 10 bases remained unmatched. The CDR3 consists of 18 residues. The CDR3 loop reads CASSGETGRRSGANVLTF. DNA for the CDR3: TGCGCCAGCAGCGGAGAGACAGGGCGCCGCTCTGGGGCCAACGTCCTGACTTTC. Variable domain in full (rest from reference TRBV5-1 and TRBJ2-6): KAGVTQTPRYLIKTRGQQVTLSCSPISGHRSVSWYQQTPGQGLQFLFEYFSETQRNKGNFPGRFSGRQFSNSRSEMNVSTLELGDSALYLCASSGETGRRSGANVLTFGAGSRLTVL.

V usage is TRBV6-5 and J usage is TRBJ2-5; TRBD2 matches 7 bases. The V segment lost 6 bases and the J segment 0 bases; nucleotides outside the gene matches: 1. CDR1 and CDR2 (germline): MNHEY, SVGAGI. This CDR3 contains 13 residues. Here the CDR3 DNA reads TGTGCCAGCAGGGGGACTAACCAAGAGACCCAGTACTTC. Translated, it gives CASRGTNQETQYF.

This clone has just one count. This chain links TRBV24-1 with TRBJ2-1; 11 bases line up with TRBD2. V shed 3 bases and J 0 bases; nucleotides not matched to a gene: 15. Germline loops: CDR1 KGHDR, CDR2 SFDVKD. This CDR3 is built from 21 residues. The CDR3 bases are TGTGCCACCAGTGATCACCGGACGGGACTAGCGGTTACTAGCTCCTACAATGAGCAGTTCTTC. Its translation is CATSDHRTGLAVTSSYNEQFF.

The chain uses TRBV9 and TRBJ2-2; TRBD2 might be the D (5 bases). The V gene's germline CDR1 is SGDLS and CDR2 YYNGEE. Between the trimmed V and J ends, which lost 1 base and 3 bases, there was a span of 10 bases. This CDR3 comprises 15 residues. This CDR3 reads CASSVRAGDTGELFF. The CDR3 nucleotides read TGTGCCAGCAGCGTAAGGGCGGGTGACACCGGGGAGCTGTTTTTT.

The V gene is TRBV9, the J gene TRBJ1-3, with 10 nucleotides matching TRBD1. J gave up 0 bases and V 3 bases, and 12 bases lay outside the gene matches. CDR3 length: 19 amino acids. The germline gives CDR1 SGDLS, CDR2 YYNGEE. The CDR3 sequence is CASSARQGAELHSGNTIYF. DNA of the CDR3: TGTGCCAGCAGCGCCAGACAGGGGGCCGAGCTCCACTCTGGAAACACCATATATTTT.

The rearrangement links TRBV5-8 to TRBJ2-5; D uncertain. With 2 bases removed from V and 7 bases from J, the gap between germline ends came to 9 bases. Germline V lookup: CDR1 SGHTS, CDR2 YDEGEE. This CDR3 comprises 12 residues. DNA for the CDR3: TGTGCCAGCAGCTTCGCCCTGGCGACCCAGTACTTC. Encoded protein: CASSFALATQYF.

The gene calls are TRBV3-1 (or the pseudogene TRBV3-2) and TRBJ2-7, with 8 bases lining up with TRBD2. Germline V gene lookup returns CDR1 LGHDT and CDR2 YNNKEL (reference sequence). The CDR3 totals 17 residues. J was trimmed by 0 bases and V by 4 bases; bases with no gene match: 11. CDR3 DNA sequence: TGTGCCAGCAGCCCCTCCCCGAGGGCGGGGGGCTCCTACGAGCAGTACTTC. Translation gives CASSPSPRAGGSYEQYF.

Details on this clone: A read error may account for a junction end that differs from germline. The chain joins TRBV7-7 to TRBJ2-1; 7 bases are a match to TRBD1. This CDR3 region has 14 residues. The germline V gene has CDR1 SSHAT and CDR2 FNYEAQ (reference sequence). CDR3 DNA sequence: TGTGCTAGCAGCCCAGAAGGGGGCTCGGATGAGCAGTTCTTC. It is translated as CASSPEGGSDEQFF.

The chain has TRBV7-2 and TRBJ2-3; 8 nucleotides line up with TRBD1. The germline gives CDR1 SGHTA, CDR2 FQGNSA. The CDR3 runs 13 residues. CDR3 region: CADGQGSTDTQYF. The CDR3 coding sequence is TGTGCAGACGGACAGGGTTCCACAGATACGCAGTATTTT.

The V and J genes are TRBV7-6 and TRBJ2-2; 12 bases are shared with TRBD2. The germline gives CDR1 SGHVS, CDR2 FNYEAQ. CDR3 length: 17 amino acids. The V segment lost 2 bases and the J segment 1 base; nucleotides outside the gene matches: 2. CDR3 sequence: CASSLLLAGGNTGELFF. CDR3 in DNA: TGTGCCAGCAGCTTACTACTAGCGGGAGGGAACACCGGGGAGCTGTTTTTT.

This sequence joins TRBV3-1 (or the pseudogene TRBV3-2) and TRBJ2-1, with a weak D call TRBD2 (6 bases). The length of the CDR3 is 13 residues. Germline values: CDR1 LGHDT, CDR2 YNNKEL (reference sequence). V lost 5 bases, J lost 10 bases, and 15 bases lay in between. The DNA of the CDR3 is TGTGCCAGCAGCGCCGGAGGGCCCTTGGAGCAGTTCTTC. It specifies CASSAGGPLEQFF.